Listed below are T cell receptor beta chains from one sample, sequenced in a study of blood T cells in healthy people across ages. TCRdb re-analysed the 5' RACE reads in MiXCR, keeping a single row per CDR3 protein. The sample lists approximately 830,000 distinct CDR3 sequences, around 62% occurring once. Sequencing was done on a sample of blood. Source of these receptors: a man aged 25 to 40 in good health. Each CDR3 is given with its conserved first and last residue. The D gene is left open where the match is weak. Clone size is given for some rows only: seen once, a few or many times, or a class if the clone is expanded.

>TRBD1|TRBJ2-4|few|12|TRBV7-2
TGTGCCAGCAGCGCGGGACAGGGACTAAAGTACTTC
CASSAGQGLKYF
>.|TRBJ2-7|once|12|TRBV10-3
TGTGCCATCAGTGAGGGACAAGACGAGCAGTACTTC
CAISEGQDEQYF
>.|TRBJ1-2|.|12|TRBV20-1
TGCAGTGCTAGCCCCAAAAACTATGGCTACACCTTC
CSASPKNYGYTF
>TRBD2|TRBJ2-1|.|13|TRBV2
TGTGCCAGTAAGCGGGGGGCCAACAATGAGCAGTTCTTC
CASKRGANNEQFF
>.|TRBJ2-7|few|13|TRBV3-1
TGTGCCAGCAGCCAAGATGAGGACTACGAGCAGTACTTC
CASSQDEDYEQYF
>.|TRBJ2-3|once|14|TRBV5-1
TGCGCCAGCAGCTTGGGCAGGTCGGATGATACGCAGTATTTT
CASSLGRSDDTQYF
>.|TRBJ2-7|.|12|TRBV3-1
TGTGCCAGCGAAGGCTCCTCCTACGAGCAGTACTTC
CASEGSSYEQYF
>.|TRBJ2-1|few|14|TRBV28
TGTGCCAGCAGTTTACCCCAAGACCGGGTTGAGCAGTTCTTC
CASSLPQDRVEQFF
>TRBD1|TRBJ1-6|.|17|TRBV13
TGTGCCAGCAGCAGACCCGAGGACAGGGGCGGGAGTTCACCCCTCCACTTT
CASSRPEDRGGSSPLHF
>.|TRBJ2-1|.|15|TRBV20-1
TGCAGCGCCAACCGGGGGCGGGATTGGTACAATGAGCAGTTCTTC
CSANRGRDWYNEQFF
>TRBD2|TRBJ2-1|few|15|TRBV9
TGTGCCAGCAGCGCAGCCGGGCTAGCGGGGGTTGAGCAGTTCTTC
CASSAAGLAGVEQFF
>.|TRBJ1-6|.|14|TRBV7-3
TGTGCCAGCAGCTTATCAGGGGTGAGCTCACCCCTCCACTTT
CASSLSGVSSPLHF
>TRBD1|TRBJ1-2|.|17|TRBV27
TGTGCCAGCAGTACCGCCCTCCTGGACAGGGGGCTAGGTGGCTACACCTTC
CASSTALLDRGLGGYTF
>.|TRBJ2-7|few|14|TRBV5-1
TGCGCCAGCCGGGTGGTAGGGGGATCCGACGAGCAGTACTTC
CASRVVGGSDEQYF
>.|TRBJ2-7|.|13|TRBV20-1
TGCAGTGCTAGAGCCCCAGACTCCTACGAGCAGTACTTC
CSARAPDSYEQYF
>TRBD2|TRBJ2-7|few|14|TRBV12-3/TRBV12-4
TGTGCCAGCAGGGGAGCGGGGATCTCCTACGAGCAGTACTTC
CASRGAGISYEQYF
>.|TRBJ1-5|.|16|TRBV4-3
TGCGCCAGCAGCCAAGATTTCGGGGGAGTAAATCAGCCCCAGCATTTT
CASSQDFGGVNQPQHF
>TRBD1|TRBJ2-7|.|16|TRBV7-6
TGTGCCAGCAGCTTAAAGGGGACAGGGACTTCCTACGAGCAGTACTTC
CASSLKGTGTSYEQYF
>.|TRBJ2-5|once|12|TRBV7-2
TGTGCCAGCAGCCGAAATATGGAGACCCAGTACTTC
CASSRNMETQYF
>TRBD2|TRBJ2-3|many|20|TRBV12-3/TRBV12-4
TGTGCCAGCAGCTTTTCCCGACTAGCGGGCGCTACTGACGAGTTGGATACGCAGTATTTT
CASSFSRLAGATDELDTQYF
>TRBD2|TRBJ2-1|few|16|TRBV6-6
TGTGCCAGCAGTATTTCGACGGGGGGGCCGGAGCATGAGCAGTTCTTC
CASSISTGGPEHEQFF
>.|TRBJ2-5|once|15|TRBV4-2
TGTGCCGGCAGCCAGGAGAGGTCCCCACAAGAGACCCAGTACTTC
CAGSQERSPQETQYF
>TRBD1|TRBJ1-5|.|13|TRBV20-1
TGCAGTGCTGTGGGACAGCGCAATCAGCCCCAGCATTTT
CSAVGQRNQPQHF
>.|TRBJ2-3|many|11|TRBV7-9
TGTGCCAGCACCCCGCTAGATACGCAGTATTTT
CASTPLDTQYF
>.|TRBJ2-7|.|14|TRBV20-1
TGCAGTGCTAGAGTGAGTCGGGGAAGGAACGAGCAGTACTTC
CSARVSRGRNEQYF
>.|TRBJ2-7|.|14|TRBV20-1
TGCAGTGCTAGAGGAACGAAAAGAGGCTACGAGCAGTACTTC
CSARGTKRGYEQYF
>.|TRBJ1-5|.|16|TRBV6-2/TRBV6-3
TGTGCCAGCAGTTACCGGGCACTCTATAAGGATCAGCCCCAGCATTTT
CASSYRALYKDQPQHF